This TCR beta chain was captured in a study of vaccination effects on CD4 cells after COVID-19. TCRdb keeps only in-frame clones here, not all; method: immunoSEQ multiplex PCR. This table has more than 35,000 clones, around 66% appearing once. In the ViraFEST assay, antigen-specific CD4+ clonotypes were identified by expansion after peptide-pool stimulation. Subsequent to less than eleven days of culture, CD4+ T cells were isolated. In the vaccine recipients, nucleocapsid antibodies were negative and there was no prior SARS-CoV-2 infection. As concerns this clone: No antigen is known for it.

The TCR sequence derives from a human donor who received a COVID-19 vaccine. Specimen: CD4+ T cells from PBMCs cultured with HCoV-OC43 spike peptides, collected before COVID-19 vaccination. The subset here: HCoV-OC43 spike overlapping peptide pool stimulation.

The DNA for the CDR3 is TGCGCCAGCAGTCTGGAGCCAGGGGGCCTGAACACTGAAGCTTTCTTT. Translating gives CASSLEPGGLNTEAFF. This chain joins TRBV5-1 and TRBJ1-1; the match to TRBD1 covers 8 bases. The CDR3 length is 16 residues. V was pared by 5 bases and J by 0 bases, with 9 bases of the junction left unmatched. Looked up from germline, CDR1 is SGHRS and CDR2 is YFSETQ.